The rows below give T cell receptor beta chains drawn from one sample of a study of technical replicates of blood from four donors. Only in-frame clones appear in the TCRdb table, and some are missing; sequencing was by immunoSEQ multiplex PCR. Of tens of thousands of clones detected, about 92% appear once; the ten largest clones hold approximately 0.25%. The sequenced sample consisted of T cells isolated from PBMCs. The receptors shown here come from a human donor in good health. CDR3s include the opening cysteine and the closing phenylalanine or tryptophan. Each record gives: CDR3 protein, CDR3 DNA, D gene, J gene, V gene, clone size. A D gene is named only where the DNA matches it firmly. Expanded clones get a size class; other rows say once, few or many, or leave the size out.

cdr3_aa: CAWSGGMNTEAFF; cdr3_nt: TGTGCCTGGAGTGGGGGCATGAACACTGAAGCTTTCTTT; d_call: NA; j_call: TRBJ1-1; v_call: TRBV30; clone_size: NA
cdr3_aa: CAWKTGAGTEAFF; cdr3_nt: TGTGCCTGGAAAACAGGGGCAGGAACTGAAGCTTTCTTT; d_call: TRBD1; j_call: TRBJ1-1; v_call: TRBV30; clone_size: NA
cdr3_aa: CASSLPLGVNTEAFF; cdr3_nt: TGTGCCAGCAGTTTACCCCTCGGAGTGAACACTGAAGCTTTCTTT; d_call: NA; j_call: TRBJ1-1; v_call: TRBV28; clone_size: NA
cdr3_aa: CASSVGAGANVLTF; cdr3_nt: TGTGCCAGCAGCGTAGGGGCGGGGGCCAACGTCCTGACTTTC; d_call: NA; j_call: TRBJ2-6; v_call: TRBV9; clone_size: NA
cdr3_aa: CASSKTGTGVAGNTIYF; cdr3_nt: TGTGCCAGCAGTAAAACCGGGACAGGGGTGGCGGGAAACACCATATATTTT; d_call: TRBD1; j_call: TRBJ1-3; v_call: TRBV2; clone_size: once
cdr3_aa: CASSRDYTEAFF; cdr3_nt: TGTGCCAGCAGCCGCGATTACACTGAAGCTTTCTTT; d_call: NA; j_call: TRBJ1-1; v_call: TRBV5-6; clone_size: NA
cdr3_aa: CASYASGHSYNEQFF; cdr3_nt: TGTGCCAGCTACGCTAGCGGCCACTCCTACAATGAGCAGTTCTTC; d_call: TRBD2; j_call: TRBJ2-1; v_call: TRBV7-9; clone_size: NA
cdr3_aa: CSVVPRVDTQYF; cdr3_nt: TGCAGCGTGGTCCCGAGGGTAGATACGCAGTATTTT; d_call: NA; j_call: TRBJ2-3; v_call: TRBV29-1; clone_size: NA
cdr3_aa: CASSLTSSGANVLTF; cdr3_nt: TGTGCCAGCAGCTTAACTAGCTCTGGGGCCAACGTCCTGACTTTC; d_call: NA; j_call: TRBJ2-6; v_call: TRBV7-3; clone_size: NA
cdr3_aa: CASSRTAEGYGYTF; cdr3_nt: TGTGCCAGCAGCCGAACGGCTGAGGGCTATGGCTACACCTTC; d_call: NA; j_call: TRBJ1-2; v_call: TRBV7-8; clone_size: NA